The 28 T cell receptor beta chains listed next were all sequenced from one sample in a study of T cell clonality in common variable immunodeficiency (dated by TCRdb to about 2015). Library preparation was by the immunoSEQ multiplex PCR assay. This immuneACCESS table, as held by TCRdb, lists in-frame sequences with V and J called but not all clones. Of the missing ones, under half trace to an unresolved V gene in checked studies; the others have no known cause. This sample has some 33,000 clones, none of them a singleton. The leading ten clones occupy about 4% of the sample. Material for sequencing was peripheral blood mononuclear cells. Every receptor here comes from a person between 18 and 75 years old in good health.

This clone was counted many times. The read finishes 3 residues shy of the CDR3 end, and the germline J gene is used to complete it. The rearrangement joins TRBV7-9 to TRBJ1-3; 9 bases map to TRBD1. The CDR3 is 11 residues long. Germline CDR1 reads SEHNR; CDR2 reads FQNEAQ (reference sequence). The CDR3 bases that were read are TGTGCCAGCAGCGCGGGACAGGGC. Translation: CASSAGQG. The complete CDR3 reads CASSAGQGIYF. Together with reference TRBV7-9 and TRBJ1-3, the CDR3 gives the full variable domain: DTGVSQNPRHKITKRGQNVTFRCDPISEHNRLYWYRQTLGQGPEFLTYFQNEAQLEKSRLLSDRFSAERPKGSFSTLEIQRTEQGDSAMYLCASSAGQGIYFGEGSWLTVV.

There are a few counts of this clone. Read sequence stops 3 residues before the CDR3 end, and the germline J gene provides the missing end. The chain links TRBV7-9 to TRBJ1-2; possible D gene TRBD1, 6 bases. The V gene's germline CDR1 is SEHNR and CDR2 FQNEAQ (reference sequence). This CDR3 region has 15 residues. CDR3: CASSPLTGLTYDYTF. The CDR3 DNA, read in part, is TGTGCCAGCAGCCCTTTGACAGGCTTAACCTACGAC.

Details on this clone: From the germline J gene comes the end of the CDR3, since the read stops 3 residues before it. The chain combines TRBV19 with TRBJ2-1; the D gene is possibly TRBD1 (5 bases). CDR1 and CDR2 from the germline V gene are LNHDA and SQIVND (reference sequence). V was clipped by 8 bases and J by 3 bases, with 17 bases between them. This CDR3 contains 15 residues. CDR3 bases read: TGTGCCAGTCGTGAACCAACAGGATTCTACAATGAG. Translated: CASREPTGFYNE. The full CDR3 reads CASREPTGFYNEQFF.

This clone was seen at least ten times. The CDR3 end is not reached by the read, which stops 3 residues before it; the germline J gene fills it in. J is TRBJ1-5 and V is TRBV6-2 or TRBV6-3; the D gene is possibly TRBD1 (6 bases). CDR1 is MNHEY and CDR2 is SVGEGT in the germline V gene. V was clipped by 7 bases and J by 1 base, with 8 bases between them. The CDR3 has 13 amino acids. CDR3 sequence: CASTGQSNQPQHF. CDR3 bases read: TGTGCCAGCACTGGACAGAGCAATCAGCCC.

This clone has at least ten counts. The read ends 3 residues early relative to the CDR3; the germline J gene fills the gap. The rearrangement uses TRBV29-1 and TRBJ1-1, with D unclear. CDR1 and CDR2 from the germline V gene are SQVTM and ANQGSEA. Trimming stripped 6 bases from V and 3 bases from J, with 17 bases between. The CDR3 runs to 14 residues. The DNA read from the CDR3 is TGCAGCGTCGAGAGGACCCAACTAGACACTGAA. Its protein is CSVERTQLDTE. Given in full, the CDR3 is CSVERTQLDTEAFF.

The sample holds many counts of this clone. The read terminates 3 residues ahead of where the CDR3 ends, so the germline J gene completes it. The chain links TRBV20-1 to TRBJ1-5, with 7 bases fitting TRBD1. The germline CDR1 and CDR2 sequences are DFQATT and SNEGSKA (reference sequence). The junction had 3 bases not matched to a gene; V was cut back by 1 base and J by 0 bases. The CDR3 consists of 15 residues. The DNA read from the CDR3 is TGCAGTGCTAGAGCGGGACAGCATAGCAATCAGCCC. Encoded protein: CSARAGQHSNQP. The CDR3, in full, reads CSARAGQHSNQPQHF.

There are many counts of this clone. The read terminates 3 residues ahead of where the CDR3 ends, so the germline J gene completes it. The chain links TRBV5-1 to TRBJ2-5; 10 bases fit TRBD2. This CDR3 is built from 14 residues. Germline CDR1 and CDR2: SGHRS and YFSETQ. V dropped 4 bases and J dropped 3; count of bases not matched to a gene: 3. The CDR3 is CASSALAGEETQYF. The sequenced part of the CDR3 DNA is TGCGCCAGCAGCGCGCTAGCGGGAGAAGAGACC.

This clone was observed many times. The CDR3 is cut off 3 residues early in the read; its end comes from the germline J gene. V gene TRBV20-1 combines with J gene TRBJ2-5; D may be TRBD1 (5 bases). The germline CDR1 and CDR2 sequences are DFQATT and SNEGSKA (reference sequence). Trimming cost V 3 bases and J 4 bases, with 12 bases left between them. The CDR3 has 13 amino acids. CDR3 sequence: CSASPGFTETQYF. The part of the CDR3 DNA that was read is TGCAGTGCTAGTCCAGGGTTTACAGAGACC.

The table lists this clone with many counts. The CDR3 reads CASSIRDRVNYGYTF. The covered CDR3 bases are TGTGCCAGTAGTATTAGGGACAGAGTTAACTATGGC. The rearrangement links TRBV19 to TRBJ1-2; 7 bases are a match to TRBD1. Read coverage stops 3 residues before the CDR3 terminus; the germline J gene supplies the remainder. J gave up 1 base and V 3 bases, and 5 bases lay outside the gene matches. The CDR3 sequence is 15 residues long. CDR1 and CDR2 (germline): LNHDA, SQIVND (reference sequence).

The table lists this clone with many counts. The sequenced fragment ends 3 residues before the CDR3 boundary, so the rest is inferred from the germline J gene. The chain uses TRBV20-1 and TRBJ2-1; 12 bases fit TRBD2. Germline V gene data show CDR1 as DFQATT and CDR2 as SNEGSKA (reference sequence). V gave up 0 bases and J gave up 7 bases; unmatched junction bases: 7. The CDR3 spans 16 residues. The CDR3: CSARDLTSGRGNEQFF. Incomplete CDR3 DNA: TGCAGTGCTAGAGATCTGACTAGCGGGAGAGGGAATGAG.

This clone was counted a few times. The CDR3 reads CSARAGQSNEKLFF. The sequenced CDR3 bases are TGCAGTGCTAGAGCAGGGCAATCAAATGAAAAA. The rearrangement links TRBV20-1 to TRBJ1-4, with D possibly being TRBD1 (5 bases). The observed sequence ends 3 residues before the CDR3 terminus, with the missing tail filled in from the germline J gene. Germline V gene lookup returns CDR1 DFQATT and CDR2 SNEGSKA (reference sequence). Trimming took off 1 base at V and 5 bases at J, with 11 bases between the two ends. This CDR3 has 14 amino acids.

The CDR3 sequence: CASSRGRGNIAFF. The sequenced part of the CDR3 DNA is TGTGCCAGTAGCAGGGGGCGGGGAAACATT. The V gene is TRBV19, the J gene TRBJ1-1; 8 bases agree with TRBD1. Read data end 3 residues before the CDR3 end; the end is taken from the germline J gene. The CDR3 has 13 amino acids. Germline assignment: CDR1 LNHDA and CDR2 SQIVND (reference sequence).

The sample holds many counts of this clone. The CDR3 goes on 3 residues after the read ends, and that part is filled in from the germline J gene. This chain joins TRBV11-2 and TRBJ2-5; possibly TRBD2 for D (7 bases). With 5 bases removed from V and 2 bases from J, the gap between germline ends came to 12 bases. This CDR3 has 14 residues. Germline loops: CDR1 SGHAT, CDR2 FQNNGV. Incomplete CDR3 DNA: TGTGCCAGCAGCCCCGCGGGGGCACAAGAGACC. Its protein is CASSPAGAQET. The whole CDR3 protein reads CASSPAGAQETQYF. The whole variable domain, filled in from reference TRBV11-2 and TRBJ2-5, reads EAGVAQSPRYKIIEKRQSVAFWCNPISGHATLYWYQQILGQGPKLLIQFQNNGVVDDSQLPKDRFSAERLKGVDSTLKIQPAKLEDSAVYLCASSPAGAQETQYFGPGTRLLVL.

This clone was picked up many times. The covered CDR3 bases are TGTGCCAGTAGTATAATGGCGGGGATGAACACTGAA. Amino acid sequence: CASSIMAGMNTE. In full, the CDR3 is CASSIMAGMNTEAFF. The chain couples TRBV19 to TRBJ1-1; no clear D. The CDR3 end is not reached by the read, which stops 3 residues before it; the germline J gene fills it in. V lost 2 bases to trimming and J lost 0 bases, with 10 bases between them. Germline CDR1 is LNHDA and CDR2 is SQIVND (reference sequence). The CDR3 has 15 residues.

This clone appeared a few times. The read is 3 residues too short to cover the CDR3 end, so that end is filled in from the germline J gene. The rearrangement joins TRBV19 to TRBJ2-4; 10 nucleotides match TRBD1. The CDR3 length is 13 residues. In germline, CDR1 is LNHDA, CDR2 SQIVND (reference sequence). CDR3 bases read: TGTGCCAGTAAAGACAGGGGGCGAGGTGGT. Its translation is CASKDRGRGG. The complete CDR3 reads CASKDRGRGGQYF.

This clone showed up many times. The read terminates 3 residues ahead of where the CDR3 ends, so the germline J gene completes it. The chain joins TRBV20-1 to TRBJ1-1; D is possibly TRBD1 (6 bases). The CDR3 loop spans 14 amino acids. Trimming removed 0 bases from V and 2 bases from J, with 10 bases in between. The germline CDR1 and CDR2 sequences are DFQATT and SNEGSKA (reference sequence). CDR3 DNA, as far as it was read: TGCAGTGCTAGAGAGGGACAACGTAACACTGAA. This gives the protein CSAREGQRNTE. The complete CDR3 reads CSAREGQRNTEAFF.

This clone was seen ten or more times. CDR3 DNA, as far as it was read: TGTGCCAGCAGCCTACGGTTCAATCAGCCC. Protein product: CASSLRFNQP. The whole CDR3 sequence is CASSLRFNQPQHF. The V gene is TRBV6-2 or TRBV6-3, the J gene TRBJ1-5; the D is unclear. The missing CDR3 end, 3 residues past where the read stops, is filled in from the germline J gene. V lost 6 bases to trimming and J lost 3 bases, with 9 bases between them. The germline CDR1 and CDR2 sequences are MNHEY and SVGEGT. The CDR3 has 13 amino acids.

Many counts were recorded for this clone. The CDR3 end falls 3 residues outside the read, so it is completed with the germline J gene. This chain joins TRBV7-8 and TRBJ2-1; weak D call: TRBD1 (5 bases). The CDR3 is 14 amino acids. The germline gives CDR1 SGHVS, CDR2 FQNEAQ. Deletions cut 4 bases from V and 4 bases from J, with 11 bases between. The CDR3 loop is CASSSRGIYNEQFF. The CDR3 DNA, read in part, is TGTGCCAGCAGCTCAAGGGGCATATACAATGAG.

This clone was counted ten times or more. The CDR3 sequence is CASSQVGTGGLYEQYF. The sequenced part of the CDR3 DNA is TGTGCCAGCAGCCAAGTTGGGACAGGGGGACTATACGAG. This chain joins TRBV4-2 and TRBJ2-7, with TRBD1 matching over 11 bases. The sequenced fragment ends 3 residues before the CDR3 boundary, so the rest is inferred from the germline J gene. Germline V gene sequence: CDR1 LGHNA, CDR2 YNFKEQ. The ends lost 1 base at V and 4 bases at J; junction bases unmatched: 6. This CDR3 is 16 amino acids long.

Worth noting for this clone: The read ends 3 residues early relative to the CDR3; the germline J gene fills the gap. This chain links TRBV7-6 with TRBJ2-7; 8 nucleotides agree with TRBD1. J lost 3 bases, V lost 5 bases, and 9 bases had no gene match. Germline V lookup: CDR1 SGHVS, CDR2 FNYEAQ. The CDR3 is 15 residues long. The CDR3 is CASSADRDSGYEQYF. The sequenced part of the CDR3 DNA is TGTGCCAGCAGCGCGGACAGGGATTCGGGCTACGAG.

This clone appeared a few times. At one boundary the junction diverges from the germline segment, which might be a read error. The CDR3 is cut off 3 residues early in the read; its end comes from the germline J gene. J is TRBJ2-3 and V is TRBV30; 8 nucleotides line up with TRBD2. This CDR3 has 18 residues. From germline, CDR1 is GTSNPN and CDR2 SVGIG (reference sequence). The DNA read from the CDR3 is TGTGCCTGGAGTGTACAATGGGGGCGGGGGGCTAGCACAGGTACG. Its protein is CAWSVQWGRGASTGT. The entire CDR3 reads CAWSVQWGRGASTGTQYF.

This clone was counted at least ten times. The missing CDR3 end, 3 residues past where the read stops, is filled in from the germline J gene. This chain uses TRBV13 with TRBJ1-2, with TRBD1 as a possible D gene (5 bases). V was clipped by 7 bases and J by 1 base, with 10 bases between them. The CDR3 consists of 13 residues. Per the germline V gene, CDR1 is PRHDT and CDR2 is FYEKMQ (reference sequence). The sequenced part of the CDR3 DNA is TGTGCCAGCAAGAATAGGGGTAACTATGGC. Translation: CASKNRGNYG. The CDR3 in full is CASKNRGNYGYTF.

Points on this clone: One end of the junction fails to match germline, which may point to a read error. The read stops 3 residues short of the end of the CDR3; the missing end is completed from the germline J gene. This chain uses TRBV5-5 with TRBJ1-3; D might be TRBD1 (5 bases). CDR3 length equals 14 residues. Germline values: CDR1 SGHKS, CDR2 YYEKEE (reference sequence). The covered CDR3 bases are TGTGCCAGCAGCTTGACCCAGGGTAGAAACACA. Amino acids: CASSLTQGRNT. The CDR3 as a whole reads CASSLTQGRNTIYF.

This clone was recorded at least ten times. The CDR3 bases that were read are TGCGCCAGCACCTCGAGGGCGGGAGGAACAGATACG. The encoded protein is CASTSRAGGTDT. The entire CDR3 sequence reads CASTSRAGGTDTQYF. The chain employs TRBV4-1 and TRBJ2-3; 8 bases agree with TRBD2. The CDR3 end is not reached by the read, which stops 3 residues before it; the germline J gene fills it in. The V segment lost 7 bases and the J segment 3 bases; nucleotides outside the gene matches: 9. CDR1 is MGHRA and CDR2 is YSYEKL in the germline V gene. CDR3 length: 15 amino acids.

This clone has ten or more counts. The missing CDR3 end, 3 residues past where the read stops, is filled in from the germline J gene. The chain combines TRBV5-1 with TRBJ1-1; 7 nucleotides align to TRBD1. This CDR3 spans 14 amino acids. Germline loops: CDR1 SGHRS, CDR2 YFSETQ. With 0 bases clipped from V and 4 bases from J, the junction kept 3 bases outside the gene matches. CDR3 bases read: TGCGCCAGCAGCTTGGGCAGGGGGAGCACTGAA. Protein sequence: CASSLGRGSTE. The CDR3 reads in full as CASSLGRGSTEAFF.

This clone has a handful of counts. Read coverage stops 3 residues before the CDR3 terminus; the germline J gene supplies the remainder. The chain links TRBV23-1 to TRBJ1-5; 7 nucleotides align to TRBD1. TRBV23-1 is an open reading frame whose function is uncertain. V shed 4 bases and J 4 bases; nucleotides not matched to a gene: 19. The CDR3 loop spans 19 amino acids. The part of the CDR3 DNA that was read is TGCGCCAGCAGTCCCGACAGGGAAGATCCGAGCAAGGGAAATCAGCCC. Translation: CASSPDREDPSKGNQP. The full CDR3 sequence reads CASSPDREDPSKGNQPQHF.

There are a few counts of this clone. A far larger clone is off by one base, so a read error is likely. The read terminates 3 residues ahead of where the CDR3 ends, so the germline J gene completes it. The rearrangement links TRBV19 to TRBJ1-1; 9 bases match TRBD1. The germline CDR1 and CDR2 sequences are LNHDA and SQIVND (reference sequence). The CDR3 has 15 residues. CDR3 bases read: TGTGCCAGTTGTATAGTTGGGACAGGGAGCCCTGAA. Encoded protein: CASCIVGTGSPE. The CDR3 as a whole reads CASCIVGTGSPEAFF.

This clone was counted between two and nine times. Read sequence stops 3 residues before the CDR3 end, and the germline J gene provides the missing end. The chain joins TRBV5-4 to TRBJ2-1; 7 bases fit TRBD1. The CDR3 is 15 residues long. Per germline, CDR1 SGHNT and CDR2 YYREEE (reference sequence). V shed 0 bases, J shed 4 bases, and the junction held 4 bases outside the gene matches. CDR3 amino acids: CASSLGDREYNEQFF. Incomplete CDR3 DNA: TGTGCCAGCAGCTTGGGAGACAGGGAGTACAATGAG.